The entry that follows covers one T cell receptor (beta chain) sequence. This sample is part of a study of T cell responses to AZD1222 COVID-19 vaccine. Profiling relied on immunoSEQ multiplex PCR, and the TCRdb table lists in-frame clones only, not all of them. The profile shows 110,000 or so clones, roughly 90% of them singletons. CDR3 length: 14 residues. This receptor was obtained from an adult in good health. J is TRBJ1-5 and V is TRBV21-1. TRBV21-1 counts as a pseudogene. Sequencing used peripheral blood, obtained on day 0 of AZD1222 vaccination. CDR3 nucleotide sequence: TGTGCCAGCAGCCGTTTCTTGGGTGACCAGCCCCAGCATTTT. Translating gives CASSRFLGDQPQHF.